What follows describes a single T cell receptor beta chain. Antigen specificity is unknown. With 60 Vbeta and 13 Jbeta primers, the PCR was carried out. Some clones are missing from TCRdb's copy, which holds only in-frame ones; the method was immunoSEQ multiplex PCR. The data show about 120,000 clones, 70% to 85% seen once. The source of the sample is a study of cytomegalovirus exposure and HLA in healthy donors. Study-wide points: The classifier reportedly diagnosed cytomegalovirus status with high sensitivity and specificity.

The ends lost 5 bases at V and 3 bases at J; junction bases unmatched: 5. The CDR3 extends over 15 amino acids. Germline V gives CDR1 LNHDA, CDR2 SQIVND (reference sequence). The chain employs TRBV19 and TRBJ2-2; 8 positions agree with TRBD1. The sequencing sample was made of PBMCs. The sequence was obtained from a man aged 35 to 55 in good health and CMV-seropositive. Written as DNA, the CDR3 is TGTGCCAGTAGTCCACGACAGGGGCACACCGGGGAGCTGTTTTTT. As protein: CASSPRQGHTGELFF.